This T cell receptor beta chain is from a study of cytomegalovirus exposure and HLA in healthy donors. Study results and caveats: Testing in vitro showed a few CMV-associated chains specific for CMV antigens. Reports indicated that the classifier achieved high specificity and sensitivity in diagnosing cytomegalovirus status.

Points on this clone: Its antigen is not known.

The assay was immunoSEQ multiplex PCR, and TCRdb's table has in-frame clones only and misses some. Altogether approximately 97,000 clones are present, about 94% being singletons, with the ten largest covering 0.7% to 0.9%. Germline values: CDR1 SGHTA, CDR2 FQGNSA. This CDR3 is built from 14 residues. The V end was cut by 1 base, the J end by 2 bases, with 8 bases between. Sequencing was done on a sample of PBMCs. This clonotype was obtained from a woman aged 18-29 years in good health and CMV-seronegative. This rearrangement joins TRBV7-2 to TRBJ1-2; D is uncertain. CDR3 in amino acids: CASSLVGQNYGYTF. As DNA, the CDR3 is TGTGCCAGCAGCTTAGTGGGCCAGAACTATGGCTACACCTTC.